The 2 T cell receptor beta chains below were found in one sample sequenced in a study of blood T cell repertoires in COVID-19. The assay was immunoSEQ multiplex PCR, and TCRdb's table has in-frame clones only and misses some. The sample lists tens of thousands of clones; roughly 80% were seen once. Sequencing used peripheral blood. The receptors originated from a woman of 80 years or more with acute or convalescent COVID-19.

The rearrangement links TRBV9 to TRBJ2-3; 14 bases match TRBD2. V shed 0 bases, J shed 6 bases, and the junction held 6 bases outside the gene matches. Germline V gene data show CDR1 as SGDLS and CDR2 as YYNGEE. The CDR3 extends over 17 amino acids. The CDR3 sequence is CASSVDGLAGGWDTQYF. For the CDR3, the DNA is TGTGCCAGCAGCGTAGATGGACTAGCGGGAGGTTGGGATACGCAGTATTTT.

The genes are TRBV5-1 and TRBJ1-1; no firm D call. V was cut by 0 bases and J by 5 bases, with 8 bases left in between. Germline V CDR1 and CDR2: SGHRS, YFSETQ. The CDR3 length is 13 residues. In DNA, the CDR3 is TGCGCCAGCAGCTTGGGCTTGAGGACTGAAGCTTTCTTT. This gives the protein CASSLGLRTEAFF.